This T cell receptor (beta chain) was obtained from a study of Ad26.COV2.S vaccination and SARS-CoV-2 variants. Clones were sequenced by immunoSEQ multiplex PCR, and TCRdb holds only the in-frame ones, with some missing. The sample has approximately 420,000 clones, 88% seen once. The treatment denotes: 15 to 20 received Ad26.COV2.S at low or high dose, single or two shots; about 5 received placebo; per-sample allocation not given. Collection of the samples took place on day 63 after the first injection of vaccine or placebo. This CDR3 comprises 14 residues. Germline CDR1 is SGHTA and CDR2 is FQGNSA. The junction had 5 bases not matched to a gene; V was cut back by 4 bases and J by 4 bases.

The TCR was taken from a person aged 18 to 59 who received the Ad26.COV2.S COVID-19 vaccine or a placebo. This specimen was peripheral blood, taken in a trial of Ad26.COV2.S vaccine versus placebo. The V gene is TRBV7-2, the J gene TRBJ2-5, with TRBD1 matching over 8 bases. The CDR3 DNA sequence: TGTGCCAGCAGCTCAGTGGACAGGGCAGAGACCCAGTACTTC. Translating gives CASSSVDRAETQYF.